This TCR beta chain was found in a study of beta chain features in type 1 diabetes. This clone was picked up a small number of times. The antigen remains unidentified. General study results and limits: Diminished insertions and augmented deletions at VDJ junctions characterized type 1 diabetes patients. Patients and controls would share equally any PCR tilt toward shorter templates. In all four CD4+ subsets, TCRB CDR3 length was significantly, moderately reduced in type 1 diabetes.

Expressed TCRB transcripts were sequenced, since all the RNA that had been isolated was reverse transcribed. Generated by immunoSEQ multiplex PCR, the TCRdb table keeps only in-frame clones and is missing some. The sample records 300,000 to 350,000 clones, less than 15% being singletons. Sequenced input: naive CD4+ T cells from blood. The receptor's source is a woman aged 18-30 years with type 1 diabetes.

CDR3: CSAVAAQHF. The CDR3 DNA follows: TGCAGCGCCGTGGCCGCCCAGCATTTT. This chain links TRBV29-1 with TRBJ1-5, with unresolved D. CDR3 size: 9 residues. Trimming took 7 bases from V and 11 from J, leaving 9 bases between them. From germline, CDR1 is SQVTM and CDR2 ANQGSEA.